This TCR beta chain was identified during a study of cytomegalovirus exposure and HLA in healthy donors. Background on the study: Approximately 85 million unique TCRs from HLA-typed donors were held in an early data release.

This clone was seen a single time. The antigen is not known. Study-level findings and limits: Three CMV-associated chains were confirmed in vitro to be specific for CMV antigens.

PCR involved 60 Vbeta and 13 Jbeta primers. This table comes from immunoSEQ multiplex PCR, and its TCRdb copy is limited to in-frame clones, with some not included. The profile shows roughly 200,000 clones, over 70% of them singletons. Germline values: CDR1 SGHAT, CDR2 FQNNGV. Trimming pared 5 bases from V and 5 bases from J, leaving 6 bases between. The CDR3 consists of 11 residues. This receptor was identified in a woman aged 55 to 70 in good health and CMV-seropositive. This chain joins TRBV11-2 and TRBJ1-1; no firm D call. Sequencing input: PBMCs. The CDR3 bases are TGTGCCAGCAGCCCGAGGACTGAAGCTTTCTTT. It translates to CASSPRTEAFF. The full variable domain, its missing parts supplied by reference TRBV11-2 and TRBJ1-1, is EAGVAQSPRYKIIEKRQSVAFWCNPISGHATLYWYQQILGQGPKLLIQFQNNGVVDDSQLPKDRFSAERLKGVDSTLKIQPAKLEDSAVYLCASSPRTEAFFGQGTRLTVV.